A selection of T cell receptor beta chains follows, all from one sample in a study of radiotherapy plus CTLA-4 blockade in lung cancer. Assay: immunoSEQ multiplex PCR; the TCRdb copy retains only in-frame clones and omits some. The repertoire holds about 15,000 clones, about 70% seen once, with about 53% in the top ten. The input for sequencing was peripheral blood, taken from a patient treated with radiotherapy plus ipilimumab. The receptors shown here come from a human donor with non-small cell lung cancer whose response to radiotherapy plus ipilimumab could not be evaluated. CDR3s include the opening cysteine and the closing phenylalanine or tryptophan. Each record gives: CDR3 protein, CDR3 DNA, D gene, clone size, V gene, J gene. A D gene is named only where the DNA matches it firmly. The size entry is marked missing in some rows and otherwise reads once, few, many or a size class.

cdr3_aa: CASSVTPGTEDGYTF
cdr3_nt: TGTGCCAGCAGCGTAACCCCCGGGACAGAAGATGGCTACACCTTC
d_call: TRBD1
clone_size: few
v_call: TRBV9
j_call: TRBJ1-2

cdr3_aa: CASSLGQGMFF
cdr3_nt: TGTGCCAGTAGTCTAGGACAGGGGATGTTTTTT
d_call: TRBD1
clone_size: NA
v_call: TRBV19
j_call: TRBJ2-2

cdr3_aa: CASREEGNQPQHF
cdr3_nt: TGTGCCAGCAGGGAGGAAGGTAATCAGCCCCAGCATTTT
d_call: NA
clone_size: once
v_call: TRBV7-2
j_call: TRBJ1-5

cdr3_aa: CASSLVWGANTGELFF
cdr3_nt: TGTGCCAGCAGCTTAGTATGGGGCGCGAACACCGGGGAGCTGTTTTTT
d_call: NA
clone_size: NA
v_call: TRBV7-2
j_call: TRBJ2-2

cdr3_aa: CASSLRGQGADNSPLHF
cdr3_nt: TGTGCCAGCAGCCTCCGGGGACAGGGGGCCGATAATTCACCCCTCCACTTT
d_call: TRBD1
clone_size: few
v_call: TRBV11-2
j_call: TRBJ1-6

cdr3_aa: CASSALHSNLGNTEAFF
cdr3_nt: TGTGCCAGCAGCGCACTACACTCTAACCTGGGGAACACTGAAGCTTTCTTT
d_call: NA
clone_size: NA
v_call: TRBV9
j_call: TRBJ1-1

cdr3_aa: CAWRGTGGETQYF
cdr3_nt: TGTGCCTGGAGAGGGACAGGGGGAGAGACCCAGTACTTC
d_call: TRBD1
clone_size: NA
v_call: TRBV30
j_call: TRBJ2-5

cdr3_aa: CASSLVISGGSNEQFF
cdr3_nt: TGCGCCAGCAGCTTGGTAATTAGCGGGGGGTCCAATGAGCAGTTCTTC
d_call: TRBD2
clone_size: NA
v_call: TRBV5-1
j_call: TRBJ2-1

cdr3_aa: CAISESQGGSYNSPLHF
cdr3_nt: TGTGCCATCAGTGAGTCCCAGGGTGGCTCCTATAATTCACCCCTCCACTTT
d_call: NA
clone_size: few
v_call: TRBV10-3
j_call: TRBJ1-6

cdr3_aa: CASRGPRVGTEAFF
cdr3_nt: TGTGCCAGCAGGGGGCCCAGGGTCGGAACTGAAGCTTTCTTT
d_call: NA
clone_size: NA
v_call: TRBV6-1
j_call: TRBJ1-1

cdr3_aa: CASSRADRGSGGYTF
cdr3_nt: TGTGCCAGCAGCCGAGCGGACAGGGGTTCTGGTGGCTACACCTTC
d_call: TRBD1
clone_size: NA
v_call: TRBV6-6
j_call: TRBJ1-2

cdr3_aa: CASSQVGTSGGFNNEQFF
cdr3_nt: TGCGCCAGCAGCCAAGTGGGGACTAGCGGGGGGTTTAACAATGAGCAGTTCTTC
d_call: TRBD2
clone_size: NA
v_call: TRBV4-3
j_call: TRBJ2-1

cdr3_aa: CAYRDRLNYGYTF
cdr3_nt: TGTGCCTACCGGGACAGGCTGAACTATGGCTACACCTTC
d_call: TRBD1
clone_size: NA
v_call: TRBV30
j_call: TRBJ1-2

cdr3_aa: CASSYSRLESGNTIYF
cdr3_nt: TGTGCCAGCAGTTACTCCCGTTTGGAGTCTGGAAACACCATATATTTT
d_call: NA
clone_size: NA
v_call: TRBV6-5
j_call: TRBJ1-3

cdr3_aa: CASSLRGNQETQYF
cdr3_nt: TGTGCCAGCAGTTTGAGGGGGAACCAAGAGACCCAGTACTTC
d_call: NA
clone_size: NA
v_call: TRBV7-9
j_call: TRBJ2-5

cdr3_aa: CASSASSGTGTYEQYF
cdr3_nt: TGTGCCAGCAGTGCTTCCTCCGGGACAGGGACGTACGAGCAGTACTTC
d_call: TRBD1
clone_size: NA
v_call: TRBV2
j_call: TRBJ2-7

cdr3_aa: CASRLVTNTGELFF
cdr3_nt: TGTGCCAGCAGACTAGTTACGAACACCGGGGAGCTGTTTTTT
d_call: NA
clone_size: NA
v_call: TRBV2
j_call: TRBJ2-2

cdr3_aa: CASSPGNRGSGYTF
cdr3_nt: TGTGCCAGCTCACCTGGGAACAGAGGGAGCGGCTACACCTTC
d_call: NA
clone_size: NA
v_call: TRBV18
j_call: TRBJ1-2

cdr3_aa: CASSTGTGGTEAFF
cdr3_nt: TGTGCCAGCAGCACGGGGACAGGGGGAACTGAAGCTTTCTTT
d_call: TRBD1
clone_size: once
v_call: TRBV7-8
j_call: TRBJ1-1

cdr3_aa: CASSQEPRQGNYGYTF
cdr3_nt: TGCGCCAGCAGCCAAGAGCCGAGACAGGGGAACTATGGCTACACCTTC
d_call: TRBD1
clone_size: NA
v_call: TRBV4-1
j_call: TRBJ1-2

cdr3_aa: CASSPKSSGGGDTQYF
cdr3_nt: TGTGCCAGCTCACCTAAGAGTAGCGGGGGTGGAGATACGCAGTATTTT
d_call: TRBD2
clone_size: NA
v_call: TRBV18
j_call: TRBJ2-3

cdr3_aa: CASSQYRGNNSPLHF
cdr3_nt: TGTGCCAGCAGTCAATACAGGGGAAATAATTCACCCCTCCACTTT
d_call: TRBD1
clone_size: NA
v_call: TRBV2
j_call: TRBJ1-6

cdr3_aa: CAGSSGQQETQYF
cdr3_nt: TGTGCCGGCAGCTCGGGACAGCAAGAGACCCAGTACTTC
d_call: TRBD1
clone_size: NA
v_call: TRBV7-2
j_call: TRBJ2-5

cdr3_aa: CASSPSQGYGYTF
cdr3_nt: TGTGCCAGCAGTCCCTCACAGGGATATGGCTACACCTTC
d_call: NA
clone_size: NA
v_call: TRBV28
j_call: TRBJ1-2

cdr3_aa: CASSLDSRYGYTF
cdr3_nt: TGTGCCAGCAGCTTAGATAGCAGATATGGCTACACCTTC
d_call: NA
clone_size: once
v_call: TRBV11-2
j_call: TRBJ1-2

cdr3_aa: CASSRSGWTQYF
cdr3_nt: TGTGCCAGCAGCCGTAGCGGGTGGACGCAGTATTTT
d_call: TRBD2
clone_size: NA
v_call: TRBV7-9
j_call: TRBJ2-3

cdr3_aa: CSVITVYSYEQYF
cdr3_nt: TGCAGCGTTATAACAGTGTACTCCTACGAGCAGTACTTC
d_call: NA
clone_size: NA
v_call: TRBV29-1
j_call: TRBJ2-7

cdr3_aa: CASSRLGLNTGELFF
cdr3_nt: TGTGCCAGCAGCCGTCTCGGTCTGAACACCGGGGAGCTGTTTTTT
d_call: NA
clone_size: NA
v_call: TRBV4-2
j_call: TRBJ2-2

cdr3_aa: CAISRDRGSNQPQHF
cdr3_nt: TGTGCCATCAGTCGAGACAGGGGAAGCAATCAGCCCCAGCATTTT
d_call: TRBD1
clone_size: NA
v_call: TRBV10-3
j_call: TRBJ1-5

cdr3_aa: CASSVGLQGGSSGANVLTF
cdr3_nt: TGTGCCAGCAGCGTAGGGTTACAGGGAGGGAGCTCTGGGGCCAACGTCCTGACTTTC
d_call: NA
clone_size: few
v_call: TRBV9
j_call: TRBJ2-6

cdr3_aa: CASSSTSDRFNYGYTF
cdr3_nt: TGTGCCAGCAGCTCTACCTCCGACAGGTTCAACTATGGCTACACCTTC
d_call: NA
clone_size: NA
v_call: TRBV5-4
j_call: TRBJ1-2

cdr3_aa: CASTVNYGDYGYTF
cdr3_nt: TGTGCCAGCACGGTTAATTACGGGGACTATGGCTACACCTTC
d_call: NA
clone_size: NA
v_call: TRBV2
j_call: TRBJ1-2